The 28 T cell receptor beta chains below all came from one sample that was sequenced in a study of blood T cells in healthy people across ages. The authors ran a second PCR of about 7 to 11 cycles using a sample-barcoded 5' primer and a J-beta primer mix. One entry per CDR3 protein, called by TCRdb with MiXCR from the 5' RACE reads. The sample lists roughly 800,000 distinct CDR3 sequences, 55% to 70% occurring once. Material for sequencing was blood. The receptor set was obtained from a man younger than 45 in good health.

This clonotype has more than one count but fewer than ten. V gene TRBV7-2 combines with J gene TRBJ2-5; 7 bases match TRBD2. CDR3 length: 17 residues. Germline V gene lookup returns CDR1 SGHTA and CDR2 FQGNSA. The trim removed 1 base at V and 7 bases at J, leaving 15 bases unmatched. CDR3 in DNA: TGTGCCAGCAGCTTAGATAGGACCACTAGCTGGGGGGGGACCCAGTACTTC. Translation gives CASSLDRTTSWGGTQYF.

The J gene is TRBJ2-5, the V gene TRBV20-1, with 12 positions matching TRBD2. The J call may be incorrect, as the DNA end agrees better with TRBJ2-1. CDR1 is DFQATT, CDR2 SNEGSKA, per germline (reference sequence). The length of the CDR3 is 16 residues. The CDR3: CSARDRTSGAQETQFF. The CDR3 coding sequence is TGCAGTGCTAGAGATCGGACTAGCGGGGCGCAAGAGACCCAGTTCTTC.

The chain uses TRBV12-3 or TRBV12-4 and TRBJ1-5; TRBD1 is a possible D gene (5 bases). The CDR3 runs to 14 residues. Between the trimmed V and J ends, which lost 6 bases and 6 bases, there was a span of 15 bases. CDR3 sequence reads: CASRLGGEGQPQHF. For the CDR3, the DNA is TGTGCCAGCAGGCTCGGGGGAGAAGGTCAGCCCCAGCATTTT.

The chain recombines TRBV4-3 with TRBJ2-1, with 9 nucleotides matching TRBD1. Germline CDR1 and CDR2: LGHNA and YSLEER. Unmatched junction bases numbered 4, after V lost 0 bases and J lost 7 bases. This CDR3 contains 15 residues. CDR3 residues: CASSQDQDRGNEQFF. In DNA form, the CDR3 reads TGCGCCAGCAGCCAAGATCAGGACAGGGGTAATGAGCAGTTCTTC.

The chain links TRBV28 to TRBJ1-2, with D tentatively TRBD1 (5 bases). CDR3 size: 14 residues. CDR1 and CDR2 (germline): MDHEN, SYDVKM. Trimming removed 4 bases from V and 2 bases from J, with 11 bases in between. The CDR3 DNA reads TGTGCCAGCAGTTCCGGGACTCAGAACTATGGCTACACCTTC. It is translated as CASSSGTQNYGYTF.

The V and J genes are TRBV10-3 and TRBJ2-5, with TRBD2 identical over 8 bases. V was clipped by 4 bases and J by 11 bases; unmatched bases: 15. There are 15 residues in the CDR3. Germline CDR1 reads ENHRY; CDR2 reads SYGVKD. This chain's CDR3 is CAISVALAEYNEQYF. The CDR3 DNA reads as TGTGCCATCAGTGTGGCACTAGCGGAGTACAATGAGCAGTACTTC.

The chain combines TRBV4-3 with TRBJ2-1; 7 nucleotides line up with TRBD2. The CDR3 spans 17 residues. Germline V lookup: CDR1 LGHNA, CDR2 YSLEER. The V and J ends lost 0 bases and 1 base, in that order; junction bases with no gene match: 6. CDR3 bases: TGCGCCAGCAGCCAAGATCGGCGGGAGAGGTCCTACAATGAGCAGTTCTTC. Protein: CASSQDRRERSYNEQFF.

The CDR3 here is CSAIGGVYEQYF. For the CDR3, the DNA is TGCAGTGCTATAGGAGGGGTCTACGAGCAGTACTTC. This chain links TRBV20-1 with TRBJ2-7, with D possibly TRBD2 on 6 matching bases. Germline loops: CDR1 DFQATT, CDR2 SNEGSKA (reference sequence). This CDR3 region has 12 residues. V was trimmed by 4 bases and J by 3 bases, leaving 10 bases between them.

This clonotype was seen only once. The chain recombines TRBV30 with TRBJ2-1, with D maybe TRBD2 (5 bases). CDR1 and CDR2 from the germline V gene are GTSNPN and SVGIG (reference sequence). Trimming left V 1 base short and J 7 bases short, with 8 bases between. The CDR3 runs to 12 residues. The CDR3 DNA is TGTGCCTGGAGTGCCGGGGTTAATGAGCAGTTCTTC. Its protein product is CAWSAGVNEQFF.

This chain joins TRBV12-3 or TRBV12-4 and TRBJ1-4; D uncertain. The CDR3 runs to 14 residues. V gave up 1 base and J gave up 4 bases, with 7 bases separating them. The CDR3 protein is CASSLDRRNEKLFF. The CDR3 DNA sequence: TGTGCCAGCAGTTTAGACAGACGTAATGAAAAACTGTTTTTT.

The chain employs TRBV7-2 and TRBJ2-5, with 7 bases aligning to TRBD2. The CDR3 totals 16 residues. Germline CDR1 SGHTA, CDR2 FQGNSA. V dropped 2 bases and J dropped 4; count of bases not matched to a gene: 10. The CDR3 loop reads CASSLIGRERGETQYF. Here the CDR3 DNA reads TGTGCCAGCAGCTTAATAGGGCGGGAGCGGGGAGAGACCCAGTACTTC.

The V call is TRBV2, the J call TRBJ2-1, with D possibly TRBD1 on 7 matching bases. CDR3 size: 11 residues. The V gene lost 6 bases and the J gene lost 15 bases, with 15 bases spanning the gap. Germline V gene sequence: CDR1 SNHLY, CDR2 FYNNEI. The CDR3 protein is CASRRDSQLFF. CDR3 nucleotide sequence: TGTGCCAGCAGGCGGGACAGTCAACTGTTCTTC.

The chain carries TRBV4-3 and TRBJ2-1; unclear D gene. Trimming shortened V by 2 bases and J by 4 bases, and 9 bases separated the two germline ends. The CDR3 has 14 amino acids. Germline CDR1 is LGHNA and CDR2 is YSLEER. CDR3 sequence: CASSQRPPYNEQFF. The CDR3 DNA reads TGCGCCAGCAGCCAACGACCCCCGTACAATGAGCAGTTCTTC.

The rearrangement joins TRBV20-1 to TRBJ2-1; TRBD2 matches 7 bases. The CDR3 extends over 14 amino acids. V lost 4 bases to trimming and J lost 8 bases; unmatched junction nucleotides: 11. The germline CDR1 and CDR2 sequences are DFQATT and SNEGSKA (reference sequence). The CDR3 here is CSAKIAGVLDEQFF. CDR3 in DNA: TGCAGTGCTAAAATTGCGGGAGTCTTGGATGAGCAGTTCTTC.

CDR3 nucleotide sequence: TGTGCCAGCAGCCAAGAGCCGAGCGCAGATACGCAGTATTTT. It translates to CASSQEPSADTQYF. V is TRBV3-1 and J is TRBJ2-3; no clear D. The CDR3 consists of 14 residues. Germline lookup yields CDR1 LGHDT and CDR2 YNNKEL (reference sequence). V lost 0 bases and J 4 bases, leaving 8 bases between the germline ends.

The chain couples TRBV12-5 to TRBJ1-2; 10 bases align to TRBD1. The CDR3 runs 14 residues. V dropped 6 bases and J dropped 3; count of bases not matched to a gene: 4. CDR1 and CDR2 from the germline V gene are LGHNT and FRNRAP. The CDR3 region is CASGGDRGYYGYTF. Written as DNA, the CDR3 is TGTGCTAGTGGCGGGGACAGGGGATACTATGGCTACACCTTC.

This clonotype was detected only a few times. The V gene is TRBV9, the J gene TRBJ2-3, with D hard to call. This CDR3 contains 15 residues. Germline V gene lookup returns CDR1 SGDLS and CDR2 YYNGEE. V was pared by 4 bases and J by 2 bases, with 14 bases between. In DNA form, the CDR3 reads TGTGCCAGCAGCCCCCGTCTGGGGTACACAGATACGCAGTATTTT. It is translated as CASSPRLGYTDTQYF.

The chain joins TRBV19 to TRBJ2-4; 7 bases line up with TRBD2. This CDR3 has 14 amino acids. The germline V gene has CDR1 LNHDA and CDR2 SQIVND (reference sequence). The V and J ends lost 4 bases and 9 bases, in that order; junction bases with no gene match: 9. This CDR3 reads CASSNQRGIGIQYF. DNA of the CDR3: TGTGCCAGTAGTAATCAGCGGGGAATTGGCATTCAGTACTTC.

The CDR3 loop reads CASSSVRQASTDTQYF. The CDR3 DNA follows: TGCGCCAGCAGCTCGGTACGGCAGGCTAGCACAGATACGCAGTATTTT. The J gene is TRBJ2-3, the V gene TRBV5-1, with no clear D. Trimming stripped 3 bases from V and 0 bases from J, with 14 bases between. This CDR3 spans 16 amino acids. Germline assignment: CDR1 SGHRS and CDR2 YFSETQ.

This clonotype was recorded a few times. The V and J genes are TRBV27 and TRBJ2-7, with 7 bases aligning to TRBD1. V was clipped by 5 bases and J by 3 bases; unmatched bases: 4. CDR1 is MNHEY, CDR2 SMNVEV, per germline (reference sequence). There are 13 residues in the CDR3. The CDR3 DNA follows: TGTGCCAGCAGTGTGAGACAGGGCTACGAGCAGTACTTC. Protein product: CASSVRQGYEQYF.

This clonotype occurred once. One junction end disagrees with the germline gene, perhaps due to a read error. The chain employs TRBV4-3 and TRBJ2-3, with D tentatively TRBD1 (6 bases). The CDR3 is made up of 17 amino acids. CDR1 is LGHNA, CDR2 YSLEER, per germline. In DNA, the CDR3 is TGCACCAGCAGCCAAGAGAGTTGGGGGACAAGCACAGATACGCAGTATTTT. Protein: CTSSQESWGTSTDTQYF.

CDR3 in amino acids: CASSGIVSTDTQYF. CDR3 nucleotides: TGTGCCAGCAGTGGAATCGTATCCACAGATACGCAGTATTTT. This chain joins TRBV6-2 or TRBV6-3 and TRBJ2-3; unclear D gene. The V end lost 5 bases, the J end lost 2 bases, and 11 bases lay between the germline ends. CDR3 size: 14 residues. The V gene's germline CDR1 is MNHEY and CDR2 SVGEGT.

This clonotype was picked up a small number of times. The V call is TRBV20-1, the J call TRBJ2-7, with a possible D match to TRBD1 (6 bases). V gave up 4 bases and J gave up 3 bases, with 13 bases separating them. Germline V gene sequence: CDR1 DFQATT, CDR2 SNEGSKA (reference sequence). The CDR3 spans 13 residues. In DNA, the CDR3 is TGCAGTGCTAAAAGGGGGATCAGCTACGAGCAGTACTTC. Amino acid sequence: CSAKRGISYEQYF.

This clonotype has a handful of counts. The chain links TRBV29-1 to TRBJ2-4; D possibly matches TRBD1 or TRBD2 (6 bases each). CDR1 is SQVTM and CDR2 is ANQGSEA in the germline V gene. The CDR3 covers 16 residues. V lost 4 bases and J 0 bases, leaving 16 bases between the germline ends. The CDR3 sequence: CSVGLGGTIAKNIQYF. The DNA for the CDR3 is TGCAGCGTTGGACTAGGGGGGACCATAGCCAAAAACATTCAGTACTTC.

This clonotype was found a few times. The chain uses TRBV14 and TRBJ2-5; unclear D gene. CDR1 is SGHDN, CDR2 FVKESK, per germline. The germline V and J ends were trimmed by 1 base and 7 bases, with 16 bases remaining between them. The CDR3 consists of 15 residues. CDR3 in amino acids: CASSQVRSSMGTQYF. The DNA of the CDR3 is TGTGCCAGCAGCCAAGTGAGGAGCAGCATGGGGACCCAGTACTTC.

This clonotype was observed many times. CDR3: CASSPSGGEQYF. DNA for the CDR3: TGTGCCAGCAGTCCTAGCGGCGGCGAGCAGTACTTC. This sequence joins TRBV28 and TRBJ2-7, with 7 bases fitting TRBD2. V shed 5 bases, J shed 6 bases, and the junction held 4 bases outside the gene matches. The CDR3 covers 12 residues. In germline, CDR1 is MDHEN, CDR2 SYDVKM.

This clonotype was detected only a few times. The chain is built from TRBV7-2 and TRBJ2-5; D perhaps matches TRBD2 (5 bases). With 2 bases removed from V and 0 bases from J, the gap between germline ends came to 13 bases. The CDR3 is 16 amino acids. Germline V gene sequence: CDR1 SGHTA, CDR2 FQGNSA. The CDR3 region has the DNA TGTGCCAGCAGCTTAAACGACGGGGAGTACCAAGAGACCCAGTACTTC. Translated: CASSLNDGEYQETQYF.

This sequence joins TRBV4-2 and TRBJ1-6; D call uncertain. This CDR3 has 16 amino acids. Germline V gene lookup returns CDR1 LGHNA and CDR2 YNFKEQ. V shed 5 bases and J shed 9 bases, with 20 bases lying between them. CDR3 bases: TGTGCCAGCAGCGCTCCTTGGGGTCAGGAGGTTTCACCCCTCCACTTT. Residues: CASSAPWGQEVSPLHF.